The 5 T cell receptor beta chains in this list originate from one sample, sequenced in a study of T cell responses to AZD1222 COVID-19 vaccine. Sequencing used immunoSEQ multiplex PCR; TCRdb keeps in-frame clones, though not all of them. The sample has about 94,000 clones; around 90% are singletons. The sample in question was peripheral blood, obtained on day 0 of AZD1222 vaccination. Every receptor here comes from an adult in good health.

The rearrangement links TRBV6-2 or TRBV6-3 to TRBJ2-3, with D unclear. Looked up from germline, CDR1 is MNHEY and CDR2 is SVGEGT. Trimming removed 0 bases from V and 6 bases from J, with 10 bases in between. CDR3 length: 14 amino acids. The CDR3 sequence is CASSYSGGRDTQYF. In nucleotides, the CDR3 is TGTGCCAGCAGTTACTCGGGCGGTCGTGATACGCAGTATTTT.

This clone has only one observation. This rearrangement joins TRBV7-2 to TRBJ1-1; D gene unclear. The CDR3 has 13 residues. Germline V CDR1 and CDR2: SGHTA, FQGNSA. The V end was cut by 5 bases, the J end by 5 bases, with 12 bases between. The CDR3 is CASSPRAGTEAFF. The CDR3 nucleotides are TGTGCCAGCAGCCCACGGGCGGGAACTGAAGCTTTCTTT.

The chain is built from TRBV18 and TRBJ2-7; TRBD1 matches 8 bases. Losses at the gene ends were 5 bases for V and 4 bases for J; bases not matched to a gene: 13. The germline V gene has CDR1 KGHSH and CDR2 LQKENI. The CDR3 runs 16 residues. The CDR3 spells CASSYLTGQALYEQYF. CDR3 bases: TGTGCCAGCTCATACCTTACGGGACAGGCCCTATACGAGCAGTACTTC.

This clone has only one observation. The chain employs TRBV18 and TRBJ1-2, with D unresolved. The CDR3 sequence is 16 residues long. The germline V and J ends were trimmed by 0 bases and 7 bases, with 18 bases remaining between them. Germline CDR1 and CDR2: KGHSH and LQKENI. The CDR3 bases are TGTGCCAGCTCACCACCGGGAAGGGTTCTGTTATCTGGCTACACCTTC. Protein: CASSPPGRVLLSGYTF.

V gene TRBV5-1 combines with J gene TRBJ1-2, with unresolved D. Trimming shortened V by 3 bases and J by 4 bases, and 10 bases separated the two germline ends. This CDR3 is built from 13 residues. Germline V gene lookup returns CDR1 SGHRS and CDR2 YFSETQ. The CDR3 nucleotides are TGCGCCAGCAGCTCGTTGGGTAGCTATGGCTACACCTTC. Residues: CASSSLGSYGYTF.